This TCR beta chain was captured in a study of blood T cell repertoires in COVID-19. CDR3 length: 15 amino acids. Germline V lookup: CDR1 MNHEY, CDR2 SVGAGI. The V segment lost 2 bases and the J segment 1 base; nucleotides outside the gene matches: 4. Libraries were prepared by immunoSEQ multiplex PCR; TCRdb keeps only in-frame clonotypes and omits some of them. The profile shows hundreds of thousands of clones, approximately 90% of them singletons. The TCR was taken from a man between 18 and 29 years old with active or convalescent COVID-19. The specimen sequenced was peripheral blood. V is TRBV6-5 and J is TRBJ1-1, with TRBD1 matching over 7 bases. The DNA for the CDR3 is TGTGCCAGCAGTTACCGGGAGGGGGCGAACACTGAAGCTTTCTTT. It codes for CASSYREGANTEAFF.